Following are 23 T cell receptor beta chains from one sample sequenced in a study of Ad26.COV2.S vaccination and SARS-CoV-2 variants. Data came from immunoSEQ multiplex PCR; TCRdb stores just in-frame clones and leaves some out. Among 200,000 to 250,000 clones listed, around nine tenths were seen once. Treatment denoted: 15 to 20 received Ad26.COV2.S at low or high dose, single or two shots; roughly five received placebo; per-sample allocation not given. Material that was analyzed had been drawn on day 63 after the first vaccine or placebo injection. Sequenced here: peripheral blood, sampled in a trial of Ad26.COV2.S vaccine versus placebo. Source of these receptors: a person between 18 and 65 years old who received the Ad26.COV2.S COVID-19 vaccine or a placebo.

This chain joins TRBV18 and TRBJ2-3, with TRBD2 identical over 7 bases. The V segment lost 2 bases and the J segment 1 base; nucleotides outside the gene matches: 3. This CDR3 contains 15 residues. Germline loops: CDR1 KGHSH, CDR2 LQKENI. The CDR3, as DNA: TGTGCCAGCTCACCAATAGCGGGCCGCACAGATACGCAGTATTTT. Its translation is CASSPIAGRTDTQYF. The full variable domain, rest sourced from reference TRBV18 and TRBJ2-3, is NAGVMQNPRHLVRRRGQEARLRCSPMKGHSHVYWYRQLPEEGLKFMVYLQKENIIDESGMPKERFSAEFPKEGPSILRIQQVVRGDSAAYFCASSPIAGRTDTQYFGPGTRLTVL.

V is TRBV28 and J is TRBJ2-2; 13 bases are shared with TRBD2. V shed 8 bases, J shed 8 bases, and the junction held 8 bases outside the gene matches. The germline V gene has CDR1 MDHEN and CDR2 SYDVKM. This CDR3 region has 15 residues. The CDR3 loop reads CASAVLAGGPGELFF. The CDR3 DNA reads as TGTGCCAGCGCGGTACTAGCGGGAGGGCCTGGGGAGCTGTTTTTT.

The chain links TRBV14 to TRBJ2-7; perhaps TRBD1 as D (7 bases). CDR3 length: 16 amino acids. The germline V and J ends were trimmed by 0 bases and 5 bases, with 17 bases remaining between them. Germline V CDR1 and CDR2: SGHDN, FVKESK. The CDR3 sequence: CASSQDLAGGRDEQYF. The CDR3 nucleotides read TGTGCCAGCAGCCAAGACCTCGCAGGGGGGCGGGACGAGCAGTACTTC.

The CDR3 sequence is CASSPDRGREAFF. The CDR3, as DNA: TGTGCCAGCAGTCCCGACAGGGGGCGGGAAGCTTTCTTT. The chain employs TRBV28 and TRBJ1-1; 10 bases line up with TRBD1. CDR1 and CDR2 from the germline V gene are MDHEN and SYDVKM. V lost 5 bases and J lost 8; bases outside the gene matches: 5. This CDR3 has 13 amino acids.

The table lists this clone with a count of one. This chain connects TRBV29-1 to TRBJ2-1, with D maybe TRBD2 (5 bases). The germline V gene encodes CDR1 SQVTM and CDR2 ANQGSEA. This CDR3 is built from 16 residues. Trimming stripped 3 bases from V and 0 bases from J, with 15 bases between. The CDR3 DNA follows: TGCAGCGTTGACCCGCTGCTAGGGAGCTCCTACAATGAGCAGTTCTTC. It codes for CSVDPLLGSSYNEQFF.

This rearrangement joins TRBV6-2 or TRBV6-3 to TRBJ1-6; D unresolved. Germline V gene sequence: CDR1 MNHEY, CDR2 SVGEGT. Trimming removed 2 bases from V and 10 bases from J, with 15 bases in between. The CDR3 runs 15 residues. The CDR3 sequence: CASSYERGYASPLHF. The CDR3 DNA sequence: TGTGCCAGCAGTTACGAACGGGGTTACGCCTCACCCCTCCACTTT.

The chain combines TRBV21-1 with TRBJ2-7. TRBV21-1 is flagged as a pseudogene. This CDR3 has 15 amino acids. The chain's CDR3 is CASSKVESRQYEQYF. Written as DNA, the CDR3 is TGTGCCAGCAGCAAAGTAGAGTCTCGGCAATACGAGCAGTACTTC.

The chain employs TRBV14 and TRBJ2-4; 13 nucleotides line up with TRBD2. CDR1 SGHDN and CDR2 FVKESK come from the germline V gene. The V and J ends lost 1 base and 1 base, in that order; junction bases with no gene match: 1. The CDR3 extends over 17 amino acids. CDR3 protein: CASSQGGLAGAKNIQYF. CDR3 bases: TGTGCCAGCAGCCAAGGGGGACTAGCGGGGGCCAAAAACATTCAGTACTTC.

V usage is TRBV5-1 and J usage is TRBJ2-4; TRBD2 agrees at 7 bases. The length of the CDR3 is 16 residues. Germline assignment: CDR1 SGHRS and CDR2 YFSETQ. V trimming: 2 bases; J trimming: 6 bases; junction bases outside the gene matches: 11. CDR3 DNA sequence: TGCGCCAGCAGCTTATCGGAGCGGGACTTCGTAAACATTCAGTACTTC. Protein product: CASSLSERDFVNIQYF.

CDR3 residues: CASSTRTARRYEQYF. The CDR3 DNA reads as TGTGCCAGTAGTACAAGAACAGCCAGGAGGTACGAGCAGTACTTC. This chain joins TRBV19 and TRBJ2-7; perhaps TRBD2 as D (5 bases). The CDR3 consists of 15 residues. CDR1 is LNHDA and CDR2 is SQIVND in the germline V gene (reference sequence). With 4 bases removed from V and 4 bases from J, the gap between germline ends came to 17 bases. The whole variable domain, filled in from reference TRBV19 and TRBJ2-7, reads DGGITQSPKYLFRKEGQNVTLSCEQNLNHDAMYWYRQDPGQGLRLIYYSQIVNDFQKGDIAEGYSVSREKKESFPLTVTSAQKNPTAFYLCASSTRTARRYEQYFGPGTRLTVT.

The rearrangement uses TRBV19 and TRBJ2-2, with 10 bases identical to TRBD2. Per the germline V gene, CDR1 is LNHDA and CDR2 is SQIVND (reference sequence). The V and J ends lost 6 bases and 5 bases, in that order; junction bases with no gene match: 9. The CDR3 loop spans 16 amino acids. CDR3 DNA: TGTGCCAGTAGCCTCGGTAGCGGGGGGAATACCGGGGAGCTGTTTTTT. This translates into CASSLGSGGNTGELFF.

Of note for this clone: The sample has other DNA sequences that encode this CDR3 too. CDR3 sequence: CASSLGTENTEAFF. The CDR3 bases are TGTGCCAGCAGCTTGGGGACGGAGAACACTGAAGCTTTCTTT. The chain joins TRBV7-3 to TRBJ1-1, with D tentatively TRBD1 (5 bases). V dropped 3 bases and J dropped 1 base, with 9 bases sitting between them. The CDR3 totals 14 residues. Germline CDR1 is SGHTA and CDR2 is FQGTGA.

The chain links TRBV14 to TRBJ2-7; D might be TRBD1 (6 bases). The germline V and J ends were trimmed by 3 bases and 1 base, with 10 bases remaining between them. The CDR3 contains 14 residues. Germline CDR1 reads SGHDN; CDR2 reads FVKESK. The CDR3 DNA is TGTGCCAGCAGCCAGGACAGAAAGTCCTACGAGCAGTACTTC. Encoded protein: CASSQDRKSYEQYF.

V and J are TRBV5-1 and TRBJ2-7; D possibly matches TRBD1 or TRBD2 (6 bases each). V lost 3 bases and J 7 bases, leaving 20 bases between the germline ends. Germline-derived CDR1 and CDR2 are SGHRS and YFSETQ. This CDR3 spans 15 amino acids. CDR3 sequence: CASSSTWGAAGEQYF. CDR3 DNA: TGCGCCAGCAGCTCCACGTGGGGGGCGGCGGGGGAGCAGTACTTC.

V gene TRBV28 combines with J gene TRBJ1-5; D remains unclear. Trimming removed 8 bases from V and 1 base from J, with 24 bases in between. The CDR3 length is 18 residues. Germline CDR1 reads MDHEN; CDR2 reads SYDVKM. CDR3 region: CASYPRRGLVRSNQPQHF. As DNA, the CDR3 is TGTGCCAGCTACCCCCGAAGAGGGTTGGTTAGGAGCAATCAGCCCCAGCATTTT.

V is TRBV5-1 and J is TRBJ2-6; unclear D gene. The CDR3 spans 16 residues. Germline assignment: CDR1 SGHRS and CDR2 YFSETQ. V was pared by 5 bases and J by 0 bases, with 12 bases between. The CDR3 loop reads CASRPTQYSGANVLTF. The DNA for the CDR3 is TGCGCCAGCAGGCCTACCCAGTACTCTGGGGCCAACGTCCTGACTTTC.

The chain is built from TRBV18 and TRBJ2-1; 11 nucleotides line up with TRBD2. Looked up from germline, CDR1 is KGHSH and CDR2 is LQKENI. There are 15 residues in the CDR3. The trim removed 3 bases at V and 7 bases at J, leaving 5 bases unmatched. CDR3 in amino acids: CASSPSGTSGNEQFF. CDR3 coding DNA: TGTGCCAGCTCACCCTCCGGGACTAGCGGTAATGAGCAGTTCTTC.

This sequence joins TRBV30 and TRBJ1-1, with a weak D call TRBD1 (5 bases). This CDR3 spans 14 amino acids. The germline V and J ends were trimmed by 3 bases and 4 bases, with 15 bases remaining between them. Germline CDR1 GTSNPN, CDR2 SVGIG (reference sequence). This chain's CDR3 is CAWSLGGAGTEAFF. CDR3 bases: TGTGCCTGGAGCCTCGGCGGGGCGGGCACTGAAGCTTTCTTT.

The rearrangement joins TRBV7-9 to TRBJ2-5; no reliable D call. Germline-derived CDR1 and CDR2 are SEHNR and FQNEAQ (reference sequence). The V gene lost 5 bases and the J gene lost 5 bases, with 3 bases spanning the gap. CDR3 size: 10 residues. The CDR3 DNA sequence: TGTGCCAGCAGCGAGGAGACCCAGTACTTC. Translated, it gives CASSEETQYF.

V is TRBV2 and J is TRBJ1-1; weak D call: TRBD1 (5 bases). The V end was cut by 8 bases, the J end by 4 bases, with 8 bases between. The CDR3 loop spans 11 amino acids. The germline V gene encodes CDR1 SNHLY and CDR2 FYNNEI. The CDR3 DNA is TGTGCCAGCGGGGGGGGCACTGAAGCTTTCTTT. It encodes CASGGGTEAFF.

V is TRBV7-2 and J is TRBJ2-5; 8 bases line up with TRBD1. The germline V gene encodes CDR1 SGHTA and CDR2 FQGNSA. This CDR3 has 13 amino acids. V was clipped by 5 bases and J by 4 bases; unmatched bases: 3. CDR3: CASSPDRGETQYF. The CDR3 DNA is TGTGCCAGCAGCCCCGACAGGGGAGAGACCCAGTACTTC.

The genes are TRBV27 and TRBJ2-1, with 7 bases matching TRBD1. V was pared by 8 bases and J by 1 base, with 11 bases of the junction left unmatched. Germline values: CDR1 MNHEY, CDR2 SMNVEV (reference sequence). There are 16 residues in the CDR3. CDR3 loop: CASRGDPGGSYNEQFF. The CDR3 bases are TGTGCCAGCCGTGGTGACCCAGGGGGATCCTACAATGAGCAGTTCTTC.

The V call is TRBV10-3, the J call TRBJ2-3, with D perhaps matching TRBD2 (6 bases). The V gene lost 4 bases and the J gene lost 0 bases, with 11 bases spanning the gap. The germline CDR1 and CDR2 sequences are ENHRY and SYGVKD. CDR3 length: 15 amino acids. The CDR3 loop is CAISGAAGSTDTQYF. The CDR3 nucleotides are TGTGCCATCAGTGGGGCGGCGGGAAGCACAGATACGCAGTATTTT.